These 18 T cell receptor beta chains were sequenced from one sample in a study of beta chain features in type 1 diabetes. Expressed TCRB transcripts were sequenced, since all the RNA that had been isolated was reverse transcribed. Clones were sequenced by immunoSEQ multiplex PCR, and TCRdb holds only the in-frame ones, with some missing. There are roughly 250,000 clones in the sample; around 65% occur only once, and 0.053% lies in the top ten. Sequencing was carried out using naive CD4+ T cells from blood. Receptors were obtained from a man under 40 in good health.

The V and J genes are TRBV2 and TRBJ2-5; 10 bases line up with TRBD2. Losses at the gene ends were 8 bases for V and 5 bases for J; bases not matched to a gene: 11. The CDR3 contains 15 residues. Germline loops: CDR1 SNHLY, CDR2 FYNNEI. The CDR3 loop is CASGPGTSVVETQYF. The CDR3 nucleotides are TGTGCCAGCGGCCCCGGGACTAGCGTTGTTGAGACCCAGTACTTC.

The chain uses TRBV29-1 and TRBJ2-3; D ambiguous. The CDR3 runs to 13 residues. Germline-derived CDR1 and CDR2 are SQVTM and ANQGSEA. The germline V and J ends were trimmed by 4 bases and 2 bases, with 10 bases remaining between them. The CDR3 is CSVGGQVTDTQYF. The CDR3 nucleotides read TGCAGCGTTGGCGGTCAGGTCACAGATACGCAGTATTTT.

This chain links TRBV6-5 with TRBJ2-5; a possible D gene is TRBD1 (6 bases). V lost 0 bases and J 5 bases, leaving 10 bases between the germline ends. CDR1 is MNHEY, CDR2 SVGAGI, per germline. The CDR3 is 14 residues long. CDR3 bases: TGTGCCAGCAGTTACTCAACAGGGTCCGAGACCCAGTACTTC. Encoded protein: CASSYSTGSETQYF.

V is TRBV14 and J is TRBJ2-1, with D unclear. There are 11 residues in the CDR3. Per the germline V gene, CDR1 is SGHDN and CDR2 is FVKESK. V was clipped by 5 bases and J by 6 bases, with 5 bases between them. The CDR3 bases are TGTGCCAGCAGCGAAGTCAATGAGCAGTTCTTC. The encoded protein is CASSEVNEQFF.

The chain carries TRBV14 and TRBJ2-3, with 8 bases fitting TRBD2. This CDR3 is 15 amino acids long. Germline V CDR1 and CDR2: SGHDN, FVKESK. V was clipped by 4 bases and J by 8 bases; unmatched bases: 11. In DNA form, the CDR3 reads TGTGCCAGCAGCCTTTCAGCGGGAGTTGTGGGTACGCAGTATTTT. This sequence encodes CASSLSAGVVGTQYF.

V and J are TRBV7-2 and TRBJ1-1, with TRBD1 as a possible D gene (6 bases). The CDR3 consists of 16 residues. Trimming took 5 bases from V and 1 from J, leaving 17 bases between them. The germline V gene encodes CDR1 SGHTA and CDR2 FQGNSA. The CDR3 sequence is CASSPEFLTGNTEAFF. The CDR3 DNA reads TGTGCCAGCAGCCCGGAGTTCCTGACAGGGAACACTGAAGCTTTCTTT.

This chain uses TRBV23-1 with TRBJ2-5, with 9 bases matching TRBD1. TRBV23-1 qualifies as an ORF whose function is uncertain. Trimming took 3 bases from V and 5 from J; bases not matched to a gene: 13. The CDR3 covers 17 residues. The CDR3 spells CASSQHRGPWTVETQYF. The CDR3 DNA reads TGCGCCAGCAGTCAGCACAGGGGGCCGTGGACTGTGGAGACCCAGTACTTC.

This chain links TRBV7-2 with TRBJ1-1, with D hard to call. The CDR3 sequence is 14 residues long. The germline gives CDR1 SGHTA, CDR2 FQGNSA. The V end was cut by 5 bases, the J end by 2 bases, with 12 bases between. The DNA for the CDR3 is TGTGCCAGCAGCGAAACGAACCTAAACACTGAAGCTTTCTTT. Translated: CASSETNLNTEAFF. Full variable domain (rest looked up from reference TRBV7-2 and TRBJ1-1): GAGVSQSPSNKVTEKGKDVELRCDPISGHTALYWYRQSLGQGLEFLIYFQGNSAPDKSGLPSDRFSAERTGGSVSTLTIQRTQQEDSAVYLCASSETNLNTEAFFGQGTRLTVV.

The V gene is TRBV9, the J gene TRBJ2-7; D unclear. Germline CDR1 reads SGDLS; CDR2 reads YYNGEE. This CDR3 region has 14 residues. The V end lost 3 bases, the J end lost 3 bases, and 13 bases lay between the germline ends. The CDR3 DNA reads as TGTGCCAGCAGCGGACCGGCCGGTAGCTACGAGCAGTACTTC. Translation: CASSGPAGSYEQYF. Using reference TRBV9 and TRBJ2-7 for the parts outside the CDR3, the full variable domain is DSGVTQTPKHLITATGQRVTLRCSPRSGDLSVYWYQQSLDQGLQFLIQYYNGEERAKGNILERFSAQQFPDLHSELNLSSLELGDSALYFCASSGPAGSYEQYFGPGTRLTVT.

CDR3 DNA sequence: TGTGCCTGGAGTGCCGACGGACTATATGGCTACACCTTC. Protein sequence: CAWSADGLYGYTF. The chain couples TRBV30 to TRBJ1-2; no definite D call. The germline V gene has CDR1 GTSNPN and CDR2 SVGIG (reference sequence). The CDR3 sequence is 13 residues long. V lost 1 base and J 5 bases, leaving 11 bases between the germline ends.

The chain uses TRBV30 and TRBJ2-3, with TRBD2 matching over 10 bases. V lost 0 bases and J lost 4; bases outside the gene matches: 1. Germline-derived CDR1 and CDR2 are GTSNPN and SVGIG (reference sequence). This CDR3 spans 14 amino acids. The CDR3 region is CAWSVGLAPDTQYF. The CDR3 DNA sequence: TGTGCCTGGAGTGTGGGACTAGCGCCAGATACGCAGTATTTT. The complete variable domain, with remaining parts taken from reference TRBV30 and TRBJ2-3, reads SQTIHQWPATLVQPVGSPLSLECTVEGTSNPNLYWYRQAAGRGLQLLFYSVGIGQISSEVPQNLSASRPQDRQFILSSKKLLLSDSGFYLCAWSVGLAPDTQYFGPGTRLTVL.

This clone was counted a few times. The chain carries TRBV7-2 and TRBJ2-5, with 7 bases aligning to TRBD2. Trimming removed 2 bases from V and 2 bases from J; junction bases left unmatched: 5. The CDR3 runs 15 residues. CDR1 and CDR2 (germline): SGHTA, FQGNSA. The CDR3 sequence: CASSLQGGTQETQYF. The CDR3 DNA follows: TGTGCCAGCAGCTTACAGGGAGGGACTCAAGAGACCCAGTACTTC.

On this clone itself: Other DNA sequences within the sample encode an identical CDR3. V gene TRBV30 combines with J gene TRBJ2-3; D is perhaps TRBD2 (6 bases). The V gene's germline CDR1 is GTSNPN and CDR2 SVGIG (reference sequence). Trimming took off 5 bases at V and 3 bases at J, with 6 bases between the two ends. The CDR3 sequence is 11 residues long. For the CDR3, the DNA is TGTGCCTGGGGGGGGACAGATACGCAGTATTTT. This sequence encodes CAWGGTDTQYF.

V and J are TRBV5-1 and TRBJ2-7; D gene unclear. The ends were cut back, 2 bases at V and 2 bases at J, with 14 bases in the middle. There are 15 residues in the CDR3. Germline V gives CDR1 SGHRS, CDR2 YFSETQ. In DNA form, the CDR3 reads TGCGCCAGCAGCTTTTCGGCGGAGACAACCTACGAGCAGTACTTC. This encodes CASSFSAETTYEQYF.

The J gene is TRBJ1-2, the V gene TRBV29-1; D call uncertain. CDR1 is SQVTM and CDR2 is ANQGSEA in the germline V gene. The CDR3 is 11 amino acids. With 5 bases removed from V and 4 bases from J, the gap between germline ends came to 8 bases. The CDR3 DNA is TGCAGCGTTCCAGACCCCTATGGCTACACCTTC. Encoded protein: CSVPDPYGYTF.

The table lists this clone with a few counts. The chain employs TRBV7-2 and TRBJ2-3; 7 bases agree with TRBD1. The CDR3 extends over 13 amino acids. The V gene's germline CDR1 is SGHTA and CDR2 FQGNSA. V was clipped by 7 bases and J by 6 bases; unmatched bases: 7. DNA of the CDR3: TGTGCCAGCAACAGGGGATCGACTGATACGCAGTATTTT. Translation: CASNRGSTDTQYF.

This clone turned up a few times. The chain employs TRBV10-3 and TRBJ2-7, with D unresolved. V lost 6 bases to trimming and J lost 6 bases, with 12 bases between them. Germline lookup yields CDR1 ENHRY and CDR2 SYGVKD. There are 12 residues in the CDR3. The chain's CDR3 is CAISPASGEQYF. In nucleotides, the CDR3 is TGTGCCATCAGCCCGGCGTCCGGCGAGCAGTACTTC.

V and J are TRBV5-4 and TRBJ2-1, with TRBD2 matching over 12 bases. Germline V CDR1 and CDR2: SGHNT, YYREEE (reference sequence). The CDR3 runs 15 residues. V trimming: 4 bases; J trimming: 4 bases; junction bases outside the gene matches: 3. CDR3 bases: TGTGCCAGCAGCGGGGGGACTAGCGGGTACAATGAGCAGTTCTTC. This encodes CASSGGTSGYNEQFF.